This entry is about one T cell receptor (beta chain). Its antigen is still unknown. The data stem from a study of blood T cells in healthy people across ages. General observations from the study: Diversity estimated from one million T cells was considered an underestimate. A conclusive naive versus antigen-experienced comparison was prevented by the unsorted PBMCs.

CDR3 length: 13 residues. Germline V gene sequence: CDR1 DFQATT, CDR2 SNEGSKA (reference sequence). J was trimmed by 4 bases and V by 5 bases; bases with no gene match: 7. Sample donors were healthy Caucasian individuals that came from Russia, aged 6 to 90. Alongside a J-beta primer mix, a sample-barcoded 5' primer served in a second PCR lasting roughly 7 to 11 cycles. TCRdb independently ran MiXCR on the 5' RACE reads; one entry per CDR3 protein. The repertoire holds a few hundred thousand distinct CDR3 sequences, with roughly half as singletons. The chain carries TRBV20-1 and TRBJ1-2, with 7 nucleotides matching TRBD1. Sequencing was carried out using blood. The clonotype originates from a man aged 55 to 70 in good health. The CDR3 DNA reads TGCAGTGCTTACAGGGGAGGCAGCTATGGCTACACCTTC. Its translation: CSAYRGGSYGYTF.